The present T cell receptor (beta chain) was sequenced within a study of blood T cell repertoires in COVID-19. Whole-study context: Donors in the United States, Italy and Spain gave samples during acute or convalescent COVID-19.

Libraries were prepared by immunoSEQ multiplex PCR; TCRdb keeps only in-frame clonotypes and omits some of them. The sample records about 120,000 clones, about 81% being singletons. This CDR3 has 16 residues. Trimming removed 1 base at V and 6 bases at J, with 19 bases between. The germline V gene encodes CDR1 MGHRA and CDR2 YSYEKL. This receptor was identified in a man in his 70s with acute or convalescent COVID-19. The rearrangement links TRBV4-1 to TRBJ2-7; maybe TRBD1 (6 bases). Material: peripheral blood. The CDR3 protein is CASSQVRGTKRLEQYF. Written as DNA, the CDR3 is TGCGCCAGCAGCCAAGTTCGTGGGACAAAGAGGCTCGAGCAGTACTTC.